The clone carrying this TCR beta chain was picked up many times. Its matching antigen is unknown. The source of the sample is a study of early T cells in non-severe SARS-CoV-2 infection. Overall study: The authors sequenced bulk RNA from unsorted whole blood, leaving chains unpaired. Study-wide results and limits: Matching with VDJdb favored anti-spike CD8 responses (missing private and CD4 specificities).

This CDR3 has 15 residues. V lost 2 bases, J lost 4 bases, and 15 bases lay in between. Germline V lookup: CDR1 GTSNPN, CDR2 SVGIG (reference sequence). The TCR library protocol was used to attach unique molecular identifiers. These identifiers were attached to individual cDNA molecules. One entry per CDR3 protein, called by TCRdb with MiXCR from the 5' RACE reads. The sample gives about 26,000 distinct CDR3 sequences, around 5.5% of which show up once; 4% is in the top ten. The chain combines TRBV30 with TRBJ1-5, with D perhaps matching TRBD1 (6 bases). Sequencing was performed on whole blood. The receptor was isolated from an adult who was a healthcare worker with PCR-confirmed SARS-CoV-2 infection or an uninfected control (not recorded which). CDR3 protein: CAWSPRQAKNQPQHF. CDR3 DNA: TGTGCCTGGAGTCCTAGACAGGCGAAAAATCAGCCCCAGCATTTT.